This T cell receptor beta chain comes out of a study of T cell responses to AZD1222 COVID-19 vaccine. The CDR3 totals 15 residues. V lost 6 bases, J lost 1 base, and 11 bases lay in between. Germline CDR1 KGHDR, CDR2 SFDVKD. The protocol was immunoSEQ multiplex PCR, while the TCRdb copy is restricted to in-frame clones and leaves out a portion. The sample lists 120,000 or so clones, more than 85% occurring once. This receptor was identified in an adult in good health. The chain carries TRBV24-1 and TRBJ2-2; tentative D call: TRBD2 (6 bases). This material consisted of peripheral blood, taken on day 0 of MenACWY control vaccination. The CDR3 loop reads CATSSASVNTGELFF. The DNA of the CDR3 is TGTGCCACCAGTAGCGCTAGCGTGAACACCGGGGAGCTGTTTTTT.